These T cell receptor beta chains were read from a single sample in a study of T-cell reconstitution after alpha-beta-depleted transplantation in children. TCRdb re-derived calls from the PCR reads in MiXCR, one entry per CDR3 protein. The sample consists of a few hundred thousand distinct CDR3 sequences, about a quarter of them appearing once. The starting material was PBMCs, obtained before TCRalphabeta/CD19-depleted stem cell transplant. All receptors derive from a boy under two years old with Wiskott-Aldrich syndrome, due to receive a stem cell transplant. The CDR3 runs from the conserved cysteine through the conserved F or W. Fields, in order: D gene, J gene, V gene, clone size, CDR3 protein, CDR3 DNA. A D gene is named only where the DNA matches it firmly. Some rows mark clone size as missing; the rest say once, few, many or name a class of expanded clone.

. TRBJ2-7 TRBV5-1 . CASSLNTGAREQYF TGCGCCAGCAGCTTGAACACGGGAGCGCGCGAGCAGTACTTC
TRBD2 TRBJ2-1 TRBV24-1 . CATSLAGGNNEQFF TGTGCCACCAGTTTAGCGGGAGGGAACAATGAGCAGTTCTTC
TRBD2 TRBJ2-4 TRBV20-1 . CSARISGAPKNSQYF TGCAGTGCTAGGATTAGCGGGGCTCCCAAAAACAGTCAGTACTTC
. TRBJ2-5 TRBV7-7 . CASSPGVFGRETQYF TGTGCCAGCAGCCCAGGTGTTTTTGGTAGGGAGACCCAGTACTTC
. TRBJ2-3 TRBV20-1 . CSARFPPGWEDCTDTQYF TGCAGTGCTAGATTTCCCCCCGGGTGGGAGGATTGCACAGATACGCAGTATTTT
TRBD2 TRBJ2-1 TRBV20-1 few CSASRGGGRFF TGCAGTGCTAGTCGCGGGGGTGGGCGGTTCTTC
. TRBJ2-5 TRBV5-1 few CASSPTSTETQYF TGCGCCAGCAGCCCGACTAGTACCGAGACCCAGTACTTC
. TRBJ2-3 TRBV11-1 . CASSFDGPRDTQYF TGTGCCAGCAGCTTCGACGGACCGAGAGATACGCAGTATTTT
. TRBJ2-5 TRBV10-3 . CAISAAGQETQYF TGTGCCATCAGTGCGGCAGGCCAAGAGACCCAGTACTTC
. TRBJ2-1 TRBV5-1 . CASSEVGTGQNEQFF TGCGCCAGCAGCGAGGTCGGGACGGGCCAAAATGAGCAGTTCTTC
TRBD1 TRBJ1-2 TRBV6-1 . CATSELITGGRDYGYTF TGTGCCACCAGTGAATTAATCACAGGGGGCCGGGACTATGGCTACACCTTC
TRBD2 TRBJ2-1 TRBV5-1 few CASSLTSGRYYNEQFF TGCGCCAGCAGCTTGACTAGCGGGAGGTACTACAATGAGCAGTTCTTC
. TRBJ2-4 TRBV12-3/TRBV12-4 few CASSPSLGSVEYF TGTGCCAGCAGCCCATCTTTGGGTTCTGTTGAGTACTTC
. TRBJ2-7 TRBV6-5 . CASSYTGTSYEQYF TGTGCCAGCAGTTACACAGGCACCTCCTACGAGCAGTACTTC